Shown below are 16 T cell receptor beta chains from a single sample sequenced in a study of vaccination and CD4 T cells after COVID-19 (dated by TCRdb to between 2021 and 2023). Their target antigens are unknown. Libraries were built with PCR. Instrument on record: Illumina iSeq 100. TCR sequencing of DNA from cultured CD4+ T cells used the Oncomine TCR Beta short-read assay at the Johns Hopkins FTIC core. TCRdb's own reprocessing of the public reads used fastp at Q25 and MiXCR and kept productive beta chains. Each CDR3 protein appears once, grouped with its most common genes and DNA. The table for this sample lists some 11,000 distinct CDR3 sequences; about 30% of them were counted only once. Approximately 13% of the sample lies in the top ten. The label giving this sample's treatment or condition can be read as: approximately 9-day PBMC culture with coronavirus spike peptide pools or control peptides (ViraFEST assay).

The input for sequencing was CD4+ T cells from blood, cultured in vitro, taken after SARS-CoV-2 vaccination. The source of these receptors is a human donor who had recovered from COVID-19.

This clonotype was seen more than once but under ten times. This rearrangement joins TRBV11-3 to TRBJ2-5; D remains ambiguous. In germline, CDR1 is SGHNT, CDR2 YENEEA. There are 13 residues in the CDR3. Trimming cost V 5 bases and J 2 bases, with 9 bases left between them. The CDR3 DNA follows: TGTGCCAGCAGCCCCAGTACGCAAGAGACCCAGTACTTC. Translating gives CASSPSTQETQYF. Looking up the rest from reference TRBV11-3 and TRBJ2-5 gives the full variable domain: EAGVVQSPRYKIIEKKQPVAFWCNPISGHNTLYWYLQNLGQGPELLIRYENEEAVDDSQLPKDRFSAERLKGVDSTLKIQPAELGDSAVYLCASSPSTQETQYFGPGTRLLVL.

CDR3 nucleotide sequence: TGCGCCAGCAGCCCCCTAGGGGGACGCATTAACACCGGGGAGCTGTTTTTT. This sequence encodes CASSPLGGRINTGELFF. The gene calls are TRBV4-3 and TRBJ2-2; possible D gene TRBD1, 6 bases. This CDR3 comprises 17 residues. Trimming removed 4 bases at V and 2 bases at J, with 17 bases between. Germline values: CDR1 LGHNA, CDR2 YSLEER.

This clonotype turned up a few times. The germline gene is not matched at one end of the junction; a read error may be the cause. The chain employs TRBV6-1 and TRBJ2-5; D remains ambiguous. Germline CDR1 reads MNHNS; CDR2 reads SASEGT. This CDR3 spans 14 amino acids. CDR3 protein: CASREGGVAETQYF. The CDR3 coding sequence is TGTGCCAGCAGGGAAGGTGGGGTTGCGGAGACCCAGTACTTC.

This clonotype has more than one count but fewer than ten. This chain joins TRBV20-1 and TRBJ1-1; D remains ambiguous. Germline lookup yields CDR1 DFQATT and CDR2 SNEGSKA (reference sequence). The ends were cut back, 6 bases at V and 3 bases at J, with 11 bases in the middle. The CDR3 has 12 residues. This chain's CDR3 is CSAIIVDTEAFF. CDR3 sequence (DNA): TGCAGTGCCATTATCGTGGACACTGAAGCTTTCTTT.

In this sample, this clonotype turned up a few times. V is TRBV7-8 and J is TRBJ2-1; D is perhaps TRBD1 or TRBD2 (5 bases each). The V end was cut by 2 bases, the J end by 2 bases, with 19 bases between. This CDR3 has 18 amino acids. Germline loops: CDR1 SGHVS, CDR2 FQNEAQ. The CDR3 is CASSLRASRGDAYNEQFF. In nucleotides, the CDR3 is TGTGCCAGCAGCTTACGAGCCTCACGTGGGGACGCCTACAATGAGCAGTTCTTC.

The V gene is TRBV19, the J gene TRBJ2-1, with a tentative D call TRBD1 (6 bases). Trimming cost V 10 bases and J 8 bases, with 27 bases left between them. The germline V gene has CDR1 LNHDA and CDR2 SQIVND (reference sequence). The length of the CDR3 is 16 residues. This CDR3 is CAIEGIPCLKGDEQFF. The CDR3 region has the DNA TGTGCCATCGAGGGGATCCCCTGCCTCAAGGGGGATGAGCAGTTCTTC.

V is TRBV20-1 and J is TRBJ2-5, with D possibly being TRBD1 or TRBD2 (5 bases each). Germline CDR1 reads DFQATT; CDR2 reads SNEGSKA (reference sequence). V dropped 5 bases and J dropped 5 bases, with 15 bases sitting between them. The CDR3 covers 13 residues. This chain's CDR3 is CSAGQGVVETQYF. As DNA, the CDR3 is TGCAGTGCTGGTCAGGGAGTCGTGGAGACCCAGTACTTC.

The gene calls are TRBV7-2 and TRBJ2-5; D remains ambiguous. Trimming took off 3 bases at V and 5 bases at J, with 19 bases between the two ends. The germline V gene encodes CDR1 SGHTA and CDR2 FQGNSA. The CDR3 consists of 16 residues. The CDR3 protein is CASSLFQAPYVETQYF. In DNA, the CDR3 is TGTGCCAGCAGCTTGTTCCAGGCCCCCTACGTGGAGACCCAGTACTTC.

This clonotype was seen only a few times. V gene TRBV7-6 combines with J gene TRBJ2-2; D unclear. Germline V CDR1 and CDR2: SGHVS, FNYEAQ. The CDR3 runs to 13 residues. V was pared by 10 bases and J by 0 bases, with 9 bases between. The CDR3 region is CATQEANTGELFF. Here the CDR3 DNA reads TGTGCCACCCAGGAAGCGAACACCGGGGAGCTGTTTTTT. Complete variable domain (other parts from reference TRBV7-6 and TRBJ2-2): GAGVSQSPRYKVTKRGQDVALRCDPISGHVSLYWYRQALGQGPEFLTYFNYEAQQDKSGLPNDRFSAERPEGSISTLTIQRTEQRDSAMYRCATQEANTGELFFGEGSRLTVL.

By share of the sample, this clonotype is medium-sized. This chain joins TRBV20-1 and TRBJ1-1; 7 bases align to TRBD1. Unmatched junction bases numbered 10, after V lost 5 bases and J lost 4 bases. This CDR3 has 14 residues. The V gene's germline CDR1 is DFQATT and CDR2 SNEGSKA (reference sequence). The CDR3 sequence is CSAGRQGMGTEAFF. CDR3 DNA sequence: TGCAGTGCTGGCCGACAGGGTATGGGCACTGAAGCTTTCTTT.

Notes on this clonotype: One end of the junction does not line up with germline, which may come from a read error. V and J are TRBV7-3 and TRBJ2-2; 13 bases fit TRBD2. In germline, CDR1 is SGHTA, CDR2 FQGTGA. CDR3 length: 18 residues. CDR3 sequence reads: CASSITPRTSGRLGELFF. The DNA of the CDR3 is TGTGCCAGCAGCATAACGCCCCGGACTAGCGGGAGACTCGGGGAGCTGTTTTTT.

The genes are TRBV6-2 or TRBV6-3 and TRBJ1-5; D uncertain. The ends were cut back, 0 bases at V and 2 bases at J, with 5 bases in the middle. The CDR3 extends over 14 amino acids. From germline, CDR1 is MNHEY and CDR2 SVGEGT. DNA of the CDR3: TGTGCCAGCAGTTACTCTTGGGGCAATCAGCCCCAGCATTTT. Encoded protein: CASSYSWGNQPQHF.

This clonotype was detected a few times. V and J are TRBV28 and TRBJ1-1; a weak D match, TRBD1 (5 bases). Germline V lookup: CDR1 MDHEN, CDR2 SYDVKM. Trimming left V 5 bases short and J 4 bases short, with 17 bases between. The CDR3 has 15 amino acids. CDR3 sequence reads: CASSRAGRGFTEAFF. DNA of the CDR3: TGTGCCAGCAGTCGCGCGGGAAGGGGATTCACTGAAGCTTTCTTT.

The chain has TRBV12-3 or TRBV12-4 and TRBJ1-5, with D hard to call. Between the trimmed V and J ends, which lost 3 bases and 9 bases, there was a span of 15 bases. This CDR3 region has 14 residues. CDR3 loop: CASSLGGGSGPQHF. As DNA, the CDR3 is TGTGCCAGCAGTTTGGGCGGCGGATCGGGGCCCCAGCATTTT.

This clonotype was seen more than once but under ten times. This rearrangement joins TRBV7-7 to TRBJ2-7; 7 nucleotides match TRBD2. The J segment lost 2 bases and the V segment lost 5 bases, leaving 6 bases of the junction unmatched. CDR3 size: 14 residues. CDR1 and CDR2 (germline): SSHAT, FNYEAQ (reference sequence). CDR3 sequence (DNA): TGTGCCAGCAGCGTGGGAGGGCCGACCTACGAGCAGTACTTC. Translation: CASSVGGPTYEQYF.

V and J are TRBV18 and TRBJ1-5; no firm D call. The V end was cut by 2 bases, the J end by 0 bases, with 11 bases between. From germline, CDR1 is KGHSH and CDR2 LQKENI. The CDR3 consists of 16 residues. CDR3 nucleotide sequence: TGTGCCAGCTCACCAAGCCAGCTCAATAGCAATCAGCCCCAGCATTTT. Protein sequence: CASSPSQLNSNQPQHF.